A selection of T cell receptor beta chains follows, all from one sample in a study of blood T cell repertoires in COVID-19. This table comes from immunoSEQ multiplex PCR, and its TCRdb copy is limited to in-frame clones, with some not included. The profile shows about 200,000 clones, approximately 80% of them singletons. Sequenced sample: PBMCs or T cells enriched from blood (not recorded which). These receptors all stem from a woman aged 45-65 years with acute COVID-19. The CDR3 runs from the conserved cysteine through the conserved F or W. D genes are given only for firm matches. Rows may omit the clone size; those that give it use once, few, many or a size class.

TGTGCCAGCAGCTTATATGAACAGGGCCAAGAGACCCAGTACTTC,CASSLYEQGQETQYF,-,TRBV11-3,TRBJ2-5,-
TGCAGCGGCCGCCCAGTCGCCTACAATGAGCAGTTCTTC,CSGRPVAYNEQFF,-,TRBV29-1,TRBJ2-1,-
TGTGCCAGCTCATCCCTCGGACAGGGGGACATCTACGAGCAGTACTTC,CASSSLGQGDIYEQYF,TRBD1,TRBV18,TRBJ2-7,-
TGTGCCAGCAGCGTAGGCTTCGGTCCTTCCTACGAGCAGTACTTC,CASSVGFGPSYEQYF,-,TRBV9,TRBJ2-7,once
TGCGCCAGCAGCCAAGAGGAGGGAGTCTATGGCTACACCTTC,CASSQEEGVYGYTF,-,TRBV4-1,TRBJ1-2,-
TGTGCCAGCAGCTTAGATGGGCAGGGGGCGGGTTCACCCCTCCACTTT,CASSLDGQGAGSPLHF,TRBD1,TRBV11-2,TRBJ1-6,-
TGCGCCAGCAGCCTGGGGACAGGGGATGGGACCCAGTACTTC,CASSLGTGDGTQYF,TRBD1,TRBV5-1,TRBJ2-5,-
TGTGCCAGCAGTGAATTCGGAGATAGCAATCAGCCCCAGCATTTT,CASSEFGDSNQPQHF,-,TRBV25-1,TRBJ1-5,-
TGTGCCAGCAGCCAACAAGCAGGACAGGGGAGCACTGAAGCTTTCTTT,CASSQQAGQGSTEAFF,TRBD1,TRBV14,TRBJ1-1,once
TGTGCCAGCAGCGTGAATAACTCTCCGCAGTTCTTC,CASSVNNSPQFF,-,TRBV7-3,TRBJ2-1,-
TGCGCCAGCAGCCCAGACCCGCGTCCCCAAGAGACCCAGTACTTC,CASSPDPRPQETQYF,-,TRBV4-1,TRBJ2-5,-
TGTGCCAGCAGCCCCTGGGTGGCTTCTACTACTGGAAACACCATATATTTT,CASSPWVASTTGNTIYF,-,TRBV9,TRBJ1-3,-
TGTGCCAGCAGCTTGGGGGGGGACGGAAACTACGAGCAGTACTTC,CASSLGGDGNYEQYF,-,TRBV5-5,TRBJ2-7,-
TGCAGCGACTACTCAGGGGTCCGGGGCTACACCTTC,CSDYSGVRGYTF,-,TRBV29-1,TRBJ1-2,-
TGTGCCAGCAGTGAAATCTTGGGACAGGGGAACATTCAGTACTTC,CASSEILGQGNIQYF,TRBD1,TRBV2,TRBJ2-4,-
TGTGCCAGCAGCTTCGGGACAGCCGCAGATACGCAGTATTTT,CASSFGTAADTQYF,TRBD1,TRBV7-9,TRBJ2-3,few
TGTGCCAGCAGTGAACAGATCTCTGGAAACACCATATATTTT,CASSEQISGNTIYF,-,TRBV2,TRBJ1-3,-
TGTGCCAGCAGCTTACGAGAGACCCAGTACTTC,CASSLRETQYF,-,TRBV13,TRBJ2-5,-
TGTGCCAGCAGTTACTCAGCGGGGTCCAGGCAGCCCCAGCATTTT,CASSYSAGSRQPQHF,-,TRBV6-6,TRBJ1-5,-
TGTGCCAGCAGTTTTGGCGGTGGGGCCAACGTCCTGACTTTC,CASSFGGGANVLTF,-,TRBV28,TRBJ2-6,-
TGCGCCAGCAGCCAAAACCCCCGGGACAGGGGAACCTACGAGCAGTACTTC,CASSQNPRDRGTYEQYF,TRBD1,TRBV4-3,TRBJ2-7,-
TGTGCCAGCAGGCAGGGGGCTGGGACCCAGTACTTC,CASRQGAGTQYF,TRBD1,TRBV6-5,TRBJ2-5,-
TGTGCTAGCAGCTCCGGACAGGGGAAGGGGAACGATGAGCAGTTCTTC,CASSSGQGKGNDEQFF,TRBD1,TRBV7-7,TRBJ2-1,-
TGTGCCAGCAGGGGGGACTCCCTTCACAATGAGCAGTTCTTC,CASRGDSLHNEQFF,-,TRBV2,TRBJ2-1,-
TGTGCCAGCAGTTTATACGGCGCGACAGGCTCCGTCTATGGCTACACCTTC,CASSLYGATGSVYGYTF,-,TRBV28,TRBJ1-2,-
TGTGCCAGCAGCGTGGCGGGAGGGGCTTCCTACGAGCAGTACTTC,CASSVAGGASYEQYF,TRBD2,TRBV9,TRBJ2-7,-
TGTGCCAGCAGCTTAGGGAGCCCCCCGGAGACCCAGTACTTC,CASSLGSPPETQYF,-,TRBV7-2,TRBJ2-5,-
TGTGCCAGCAGCCAACAGGGCCTAGGGTCCTACGAGCAGTACTTC,CASSQQGLGSYEQYF,-,TRBV7-2,TRBJ2-7,-
TGTGCCAGCTCACCACGTCAGGGGGCGGCAAGTAACACTGAAGCTTTCTTT,CASSPRQGAASNTEAFF,TRBD1,TRBV18,TRBJ1-1,once
TGTGCCACGGGGACTCCAAACACCGGGGAGCTGTTTTTT,CATGTPNTGELFF,-,TRBV24-1,TRBJ2-2,once
TGTGCCAGCTCACCACCTCTCTCGGCTAGCGGGGAAGAGACCCAGTACTTC,CASSPPLSASGEETQYF,TRBD2,TRBV18,TRBJ2-5,-
TGTGCCAGCAGCTCGGACAGGGTACAAACTAATGAAAAACTGTTTTTT,CASSSDRVQTNEKLFF,TRBD1,TRBV5-5,TRBJ1-4,-
TGCGCCAGCAGCTTAACCGGGGGGGCTGGGACAGAGACCCAGTACTTC,CASSLTGGAGTETQYF,TRBD2,TRBV4-1,TRBJ2-5,-
TGTGCCAGCAGCTCCCATCAGGGGGCATTTATCTATGGCTACACCTTC,CASSSHQGAFIYGYTF,TRBD1,TRBV7-2,TRBJ1-2,-
TGTGCCTGGAGTGTATGGAGGGAATTTGACTATGGCTACACCTTC,CAWSVWREFDYGYTF,-,TRBV30,TRBJ1-2,-
TGTGCCAGCTTTTCCACCCCCGGACAGATAAGCAATCAGCCCCAGCATTTT,CASFSTPGQISNQPQHF,-,TRBV28,TRBJ1-5,-
TGTGCCAGCAGCACCCGGGACAGGGGGGCCACTGAAGCTTTCTTT,CASSTRDRGATEAFF,TRBD1,TRBV7-9,TRBJ1-1,-
TGTGCCAGCAGTGAAAGAGGGAGGGGAGTGGGTGAAAAACTGTTTTTT,CASSERGRGVGEKLFF,-,TRBV25-1,TRBJ1-4,few
TGTGCCAGCAGTTTAACCCGCCTACCCACAGATACGCAGTATTTT,CASSLTRLPTDTQYF,-,TRBV27,TRBJ2-3,-
TGTGCCAGCAGTCGACAGGGTTGGGGAAGTATGAACACTGAAGCTTTCTTT,CASSRQGWGSMNTEAFF,TRBD1,TRBV6-6,TRBJ1-1,-
TGTGCCAGCAGCTTAGGGCCAGAGGCGTATGGCTACACCTTC,CASSLGPEAYGYTF,-,TRBV11-1,TRBJ1-2,many
TGTGCCAGCAGTTCTAACTCGGGACAGGGGGGAGCTAACTATGGCTACACCTTC,CASSSNSGQGGANYGYTF,TRBD1,TRBV28,TRBJ1-2,-
TGTGCCAGCAGCCCCCTCCCTACAGATACGCAGTATTTT,CASSPLPTDTQYF,-,TRBV7-9,TRBJ2-3,once
TGCGCCAGCAGCCACCTGGACAGTAATGAAAAACTGTTTTTT,CASSHLDSNEKLFF,-,TRBV4-3,TRBJ1-4,once
TGTGCCAGCAGACAACACAATGTGAGACACCTCCACCAAAACACCATATATTTT,CASRQHNVRHLHQNTIYF,-,TRBV6-4,TRBJ1-3,-
TGCGCCAGCAGCTTGGTAGAGACAGGGGGCAATCAGCCCCAGCATTTT,CASSLVETGGNQPQHF,TRBD1,TRBV5-1,TRBJ1-5,few
TGTGCCAGCAGTTGGACAGGGGGCTACTCTGGGGCCAACGTCCTGACTTTC,CASSWTGGYSGANVLTF,TRBD1,TRBV6-2/TRBV6-3,TRBJ2-6,once
TGTGCCAGCAGCTTAGTATCCCTGGCATCTCTGACAGGGGATGAGCAGTTCTTC,CASSLVSLASLTGDEQFF,TRBD1,TRBV7-9,TRBJ2-1,-
TGTGCCAGCAGTTCAGCACAGGGGTTCCAGCCCCAGCATTTT,CASSSAQGFQPQHF,TRBD1,TRBV27,TRBJ1-5,few
TGTGCCACCAGCAGATTGGGACAGGGTTTTTCCTACGAGCAGTACTTC,CATSRLGQGFSYEQYF,TRBD1,TRBV15,TRBJ2-7,-
TGTGCCAGCAGCGGGAGACTAGCGGGATTGGACAATGAGCAGTTCTTC,CASSGRLAGLDNEQFF,TRBD2,TRBV7-3,TRBJ2-1,-